This T cell receptor beta chain was recorded in a study of vaccination and CD4 T cells after COVID-19. About the study: Post-COVID draws followed diagnosis by a median around 100 days (range 35 to 161). Overlapping SARS-CoV-2, HCoV-NL63, HCoV-OC43 and HCoV-229E spike peptides were used to stimulate cells.

This clonotype was detected a few times. The antigen remains unidentified. The Oncomine TCR Beta short-read assay sequenced DNA from cultured CD4+ T cells. MiXCR, run by TCRdb on the PCR reads, gives a single entry per CDR3 protein. The sample holds some 21,000 distinct CDR3 sequences, 43% seen once. Time point denoted: late sampling 161 to 241 days after vaccination in three convalescent patients. Treatment specified: roughly ten-day PBMC culture with coronavirus spike peptide pools or control peptides (ViraFEST assay). Negative selection recovered the CD4+ T cells once they had spent more than 8 days in culture. J gave up 2 bases and V 5 bases, and 10 bases lay outside the gene matches. CDR3 size: 17 residues. Looked up from germline, CDR1 is MDHEN and CDR2 is SYDVKM.

The sequences come from CD4+ T cells from blood, cultured in vitro, collected about 7 months after SARS-CoV-2 vaccination. The clonotype originates from a human donor who had recovered from COVID-19. J is TRBJ1-5 and V is TRBV28, with TRBD1 identical over 9 bases. The CDR3 spells CASSPFKDRGGNQPQHF. The CDR3 bases are TGTGCCAGCAGTCCTTTTAAGGACAGGGGTGGCAATCAGCCCCAGCATTTT.